This T cell receptor (beta chain) was documented in a study of siplizumab effects on memory and regulatory T cells (dated by TCRdb to between 2018 and 2020). With respect to the entire study: The study looked at the effect of siplizumab, an anti-CD2 antibody, on alloreactive T-cell subsets in allogeneic mixed lymphocyte reactions made from human PBMCs.

Worth noting for this clone: What this receptor recognizes is not known. One base away there is no much larger clone; base qualities are not given.

TCRbeta CDR3 sequencing was performed on sorted unstimulated T cells and on proliferating T cells recovered from mixed lymphocyte reactions. Fresh whole blood from nine to eleven HLA-typed healthy donors served as the source for isolating PBMCs. Unstimulated CD4+ non-regulatory T cells were FACS-sorted to map the origin of alloreactive clones. Receptor libraries were prepared by the immunoSEQ multiplex PCR assay. Roughly 10^5 TCR templates per sample were assayed on the deep sequencing platform. Genomic DNA extracted from sorted T cells was the material used for TCRbeta CDR3 sequencing. The authors' analysis ran thus. The R programming language was used for clonal analysis of TCRbeta CDR3 data. Comparing unstimulated samples against CFSE-low samples taken after the reaction was how alloreactive CD4+ and CD8+ clones were defined. Regulatory or non-regulatory origin of alloreactive CD4+ clones was assigned by matching sequences to the sorted unstimulated Treg and non-Treg repertoires. TCRdb carries this immuneACCESS record with in-frame sequences only. Its versions omit some clonotypes, under half of them owing to an unresolved V gene in the studies checked, with the rest unexplained. That table furnishes V, J and clone size, whereas the DNA furnished D and trimming. In this sample the table shows 87,000 or so clones, 94% of which occur a single time. Approximately 0.3% of the sample is held by the ten biggest clonotypes.

CDR1 SGHRS and CDR2 YFSETQ are derived from the germline V gene. Cut back by 4 bases and 1 base, the V and J ends lie 8 bases apart. The CDR3 goes from the cysteine to the phenylalanine over 13 residues. The entry retains the CDR3 DNA only, 39 bases that are in frame from base 1. General conclusions and limits of the study: About 75-95% of proliferating CD4+ or CD8+ clones could not be given a naive or memory phenotype. Whether proliferating Tregs from siplizumab cultures were suppressive was not functionally confirmed. Among mappable alloreactive CD4+ clones, the Treg-derived fraction averaged approximately 63% with siplizumab versus approximately 27% in control reactions. The cumulative frequency of alloreactive sequences that could be traced back to unstimulated CD4+ memory T cells was significantly reduced by siplizumab. Sequences below about 10^-5 frequency were poorly captured, so only a minor fraction of alloreactive clones could be mapped to unstimulated subsets. Compared with memory T cells, unstimulated naive T cells appeared more diverse, and naive cells seemed to make a substantial contribution to the alloresponse.

The sequence was collected from a human donor in good health. This chain is built from TRBV5-1 and TRBJ1-1, with the D gene uncertain. The sample taken for sequencing was non-Treg CD4+ T cells sorted from blood. Explained via the paper, the cell subset or site label denotes: FACS-sorted unstimulated CD4+ non-regulatory T cells. The base sequence is TGCGCCAGCAGCCACCCAGCGAACACTGAAGCTTTCTTT. The encoded protein is CASSHPANTEAFF.